This note documents a single T cell receptor beta chain sequence. No antigen is known for it. No base quality information exists; no much larger clone differs at one position. The donors belonged to the validation cohort of around 120 subjects, which was separate from the approximately 700-subject first cohort. The library was built by means of the immunoSEQ multiplex PCR assay. The published analysis was carried out like this. To diagnose cytomegalovirus status from the catalog of TCR beta chain sequences, a statistical classification framework was built. The immuneACCESS repertoire file appears here via TCRdb, limited to in-frame rearrangements. These files lack a portion of the clones; in checked studies, under half of the deficit traces to unresolved V genes, and the cause of the others is not known. V, J and clone size reflect that table, while D and trimming were determined from the DNA. The sample has around 400,000 clones on record, 86% of them singletons. Under 0.95% of the sample is in the top ten clones.

The data were taken from a study of cytomegalovirus exposure and HLA in healthy donors (dated by TCRdb to about 2017). Concerning the study at large: A later analysis indicated that the 120 validation repertoires were generated on the platform also employed for the roughly 730 repertoires of the first cohort. The study aimed to test whether signatures of past pathogen exposure could be identified by cataloging public T cell receptors. To predict cytomegalovirus infection status, the study combined high-throughput TCR immunosequencing, statistical association of individual TCRs with disease status, and machine learning. Besides the first cohort of approximately 710 subjects, a separate validation cohort made up of 120 different subjects was used. What the research found in general, with its limitations: Across donors, most TCR sequences were observed very rarely, whereas some public TCRs were present in many individuals. All 120 or so repertoires were used to score co-occurrence in the validation cohort in a later analysis, because that analysis had no HLA typing for the cohort. In vitro tests confirmed that three of the cytomegalovirus-associated TCR beta chains recognize cytomegalovirus antigens. It was suggested by the authors that the approach could potentially be generalized to other disease states and immunological phenotypes. Cytomegalovirus status was reported to be diagnosed by the classifier with high specificity and sensitivity in both the original and validation cohorts. Subsequent analysis determined that TCRs grouped into clusters in the first cohort also showed a tendency toward co-occurrence across the 130 or so validation repertoires, and 85% to 95% of cluster scores exceeded 0. The study listed around 160 TCR beta chains as associated with cytomegalovirus.

Its CDR3 holds 16 amino acids, cysteine through phenylalanine. The sequence is cut down to CDR3 DNA, 48 bases in frame from base 1. CDR1 and CDR2 are drawn from the germline V gene: SGHVS, FNYEAQ. The junction shows trimming of 5 bases on V and 6 bases on J, and the gene matches do not reach 15 bases of it. The sequenced sample was PBMCs. The chain employs TRBV7-6 and TRBJ2-7, with 8 bases in between that match TRBD1. The TCR was taken from a woman between 18 and 30 years old in good health and CMV-seronegative. The DNA sequence reads TGTGCCAGCAGCGATAAAGGGGCAGGGGGCTATTCCGAGCAGTACTTC. This codes for CASSDKGAGGYSEQYF.